Ten or more counts support the clone carrying this T cell receptor (beta chain). Its specificity is unknown. Time point: persistent/refractory GD, antithyroid drugs over 5 years with positive TRAb. Extracted RNA from PBMCs served as the source of the TCR library. CDR3-region Arm-PCR and iRepertoire HTBI primers produced the TCR beta libraries. Using its own MiXCR run on the multiplex PCR reads, TCRdb lists one record per CDR3 protein. The data show 310,000 or so distinct CDR3 sequences, around 20% seen once. Germline CDR1 reads SGHAT; CDR2 reads FQNNGV. This CDR3 contains 15 residues. Trimming took 2 bases from V and 5 from J, leaving 15 bases between them. This sample stems from a study of regulatory T cells in long-lasting Graves disease. Overall study context: With positive TSH receptor antibodies and over 5 years of antithyroid drugs, Graves' disease was considered persistent.

Study-wide results and limits: Persistent disease was characterized by preferential usage of TRBV28, TRBJ1-2 and TRBJ2-5. The TCR repertoire of persistent Graves' patients was less diverse than that of newly diagnosed ones. Since the sample size was small, accuracy may have been reduced.

This TCR was sampled from a female donor with Graves disease. Source: peripheral blood mononuclear cells (PBMCs), taken when the disease was refractory, from a patient treated with antithyroid drugs. The chain has TRBV11-2 and TRBJ1-1; D is perhaps TRBD1 (6 bases). The CDR3 sequence is CASSLNQGPGTEAFF. The CDR3 DNA is TGTGCCAGCAGCTTAAATCAGGGGCCGGGGACTGAAGCTTTCTTT.